This entry is about one T cell receptor beta chain. Its antigen is currently unknown. Assay used: immunoSEQ multiplex PCR; TCRdb lists only in-frame clones, some missing. The data hold tens of thousands of clones, with roughly two thirds observed a single time. The record originates from a study of T cell clones after liver transplantation. Study-wide background: Until 12-24 months post-transplant, subjects got standard immunosuppression and no induction. Study observations and caveats: Compared with third party-reactive sequences, donor-reactive ones declined more, independent of withdrawal success.

The V gene's germline CDR1 is SEHNR and CDR2 FQNEAQ (reference sequence). V was clipped by 0 bases and J by 5 bases, with 13 bases between them. The CDR3 loop spans 16 amino acids. The TCR comes from a human donor who received a liver transplant. This sequence joins TRBV7-9 and TRBJ1-4; D is unresolved. This specimen consisted of CD4+ T cells from blood, obtained before liver transplant. The DNA for the CDR3 is TGTGCCAGCAGCTTAGCGACGGTGGCGGGGAATGAAAAACTGTTTTTT. Translated, it gives CASSLATVAGNEKLFF.